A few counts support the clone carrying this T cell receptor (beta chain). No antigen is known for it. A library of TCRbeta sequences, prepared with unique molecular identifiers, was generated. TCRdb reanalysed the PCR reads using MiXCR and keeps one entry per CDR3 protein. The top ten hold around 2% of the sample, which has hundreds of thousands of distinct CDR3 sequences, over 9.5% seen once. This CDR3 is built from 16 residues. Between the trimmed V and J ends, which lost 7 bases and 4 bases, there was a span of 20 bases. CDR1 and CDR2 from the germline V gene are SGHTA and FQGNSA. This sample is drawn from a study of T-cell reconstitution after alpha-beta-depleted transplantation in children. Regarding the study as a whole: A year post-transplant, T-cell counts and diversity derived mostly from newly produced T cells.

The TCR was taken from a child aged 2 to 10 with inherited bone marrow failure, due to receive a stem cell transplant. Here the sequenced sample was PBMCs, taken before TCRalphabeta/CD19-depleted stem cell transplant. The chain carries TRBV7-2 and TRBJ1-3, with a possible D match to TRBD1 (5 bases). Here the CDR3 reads CASTSLRGGAGNTIYF. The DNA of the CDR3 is TGTGCCAGCACCAGCCTACGGGGCGGAGCAGGAAACACCATATATTTT. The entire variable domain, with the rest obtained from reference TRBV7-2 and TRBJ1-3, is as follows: GAGVSQSPSNKVTEKGKDVELRCDPISGHTALYWYRQSLGQGLEFLIYFQGNSAPDKSGLPSDRFSAERTGGSVSTLTIQRTQQEDSAVYLCASTSLRGGAGNTIYFGEGSWLTVV.